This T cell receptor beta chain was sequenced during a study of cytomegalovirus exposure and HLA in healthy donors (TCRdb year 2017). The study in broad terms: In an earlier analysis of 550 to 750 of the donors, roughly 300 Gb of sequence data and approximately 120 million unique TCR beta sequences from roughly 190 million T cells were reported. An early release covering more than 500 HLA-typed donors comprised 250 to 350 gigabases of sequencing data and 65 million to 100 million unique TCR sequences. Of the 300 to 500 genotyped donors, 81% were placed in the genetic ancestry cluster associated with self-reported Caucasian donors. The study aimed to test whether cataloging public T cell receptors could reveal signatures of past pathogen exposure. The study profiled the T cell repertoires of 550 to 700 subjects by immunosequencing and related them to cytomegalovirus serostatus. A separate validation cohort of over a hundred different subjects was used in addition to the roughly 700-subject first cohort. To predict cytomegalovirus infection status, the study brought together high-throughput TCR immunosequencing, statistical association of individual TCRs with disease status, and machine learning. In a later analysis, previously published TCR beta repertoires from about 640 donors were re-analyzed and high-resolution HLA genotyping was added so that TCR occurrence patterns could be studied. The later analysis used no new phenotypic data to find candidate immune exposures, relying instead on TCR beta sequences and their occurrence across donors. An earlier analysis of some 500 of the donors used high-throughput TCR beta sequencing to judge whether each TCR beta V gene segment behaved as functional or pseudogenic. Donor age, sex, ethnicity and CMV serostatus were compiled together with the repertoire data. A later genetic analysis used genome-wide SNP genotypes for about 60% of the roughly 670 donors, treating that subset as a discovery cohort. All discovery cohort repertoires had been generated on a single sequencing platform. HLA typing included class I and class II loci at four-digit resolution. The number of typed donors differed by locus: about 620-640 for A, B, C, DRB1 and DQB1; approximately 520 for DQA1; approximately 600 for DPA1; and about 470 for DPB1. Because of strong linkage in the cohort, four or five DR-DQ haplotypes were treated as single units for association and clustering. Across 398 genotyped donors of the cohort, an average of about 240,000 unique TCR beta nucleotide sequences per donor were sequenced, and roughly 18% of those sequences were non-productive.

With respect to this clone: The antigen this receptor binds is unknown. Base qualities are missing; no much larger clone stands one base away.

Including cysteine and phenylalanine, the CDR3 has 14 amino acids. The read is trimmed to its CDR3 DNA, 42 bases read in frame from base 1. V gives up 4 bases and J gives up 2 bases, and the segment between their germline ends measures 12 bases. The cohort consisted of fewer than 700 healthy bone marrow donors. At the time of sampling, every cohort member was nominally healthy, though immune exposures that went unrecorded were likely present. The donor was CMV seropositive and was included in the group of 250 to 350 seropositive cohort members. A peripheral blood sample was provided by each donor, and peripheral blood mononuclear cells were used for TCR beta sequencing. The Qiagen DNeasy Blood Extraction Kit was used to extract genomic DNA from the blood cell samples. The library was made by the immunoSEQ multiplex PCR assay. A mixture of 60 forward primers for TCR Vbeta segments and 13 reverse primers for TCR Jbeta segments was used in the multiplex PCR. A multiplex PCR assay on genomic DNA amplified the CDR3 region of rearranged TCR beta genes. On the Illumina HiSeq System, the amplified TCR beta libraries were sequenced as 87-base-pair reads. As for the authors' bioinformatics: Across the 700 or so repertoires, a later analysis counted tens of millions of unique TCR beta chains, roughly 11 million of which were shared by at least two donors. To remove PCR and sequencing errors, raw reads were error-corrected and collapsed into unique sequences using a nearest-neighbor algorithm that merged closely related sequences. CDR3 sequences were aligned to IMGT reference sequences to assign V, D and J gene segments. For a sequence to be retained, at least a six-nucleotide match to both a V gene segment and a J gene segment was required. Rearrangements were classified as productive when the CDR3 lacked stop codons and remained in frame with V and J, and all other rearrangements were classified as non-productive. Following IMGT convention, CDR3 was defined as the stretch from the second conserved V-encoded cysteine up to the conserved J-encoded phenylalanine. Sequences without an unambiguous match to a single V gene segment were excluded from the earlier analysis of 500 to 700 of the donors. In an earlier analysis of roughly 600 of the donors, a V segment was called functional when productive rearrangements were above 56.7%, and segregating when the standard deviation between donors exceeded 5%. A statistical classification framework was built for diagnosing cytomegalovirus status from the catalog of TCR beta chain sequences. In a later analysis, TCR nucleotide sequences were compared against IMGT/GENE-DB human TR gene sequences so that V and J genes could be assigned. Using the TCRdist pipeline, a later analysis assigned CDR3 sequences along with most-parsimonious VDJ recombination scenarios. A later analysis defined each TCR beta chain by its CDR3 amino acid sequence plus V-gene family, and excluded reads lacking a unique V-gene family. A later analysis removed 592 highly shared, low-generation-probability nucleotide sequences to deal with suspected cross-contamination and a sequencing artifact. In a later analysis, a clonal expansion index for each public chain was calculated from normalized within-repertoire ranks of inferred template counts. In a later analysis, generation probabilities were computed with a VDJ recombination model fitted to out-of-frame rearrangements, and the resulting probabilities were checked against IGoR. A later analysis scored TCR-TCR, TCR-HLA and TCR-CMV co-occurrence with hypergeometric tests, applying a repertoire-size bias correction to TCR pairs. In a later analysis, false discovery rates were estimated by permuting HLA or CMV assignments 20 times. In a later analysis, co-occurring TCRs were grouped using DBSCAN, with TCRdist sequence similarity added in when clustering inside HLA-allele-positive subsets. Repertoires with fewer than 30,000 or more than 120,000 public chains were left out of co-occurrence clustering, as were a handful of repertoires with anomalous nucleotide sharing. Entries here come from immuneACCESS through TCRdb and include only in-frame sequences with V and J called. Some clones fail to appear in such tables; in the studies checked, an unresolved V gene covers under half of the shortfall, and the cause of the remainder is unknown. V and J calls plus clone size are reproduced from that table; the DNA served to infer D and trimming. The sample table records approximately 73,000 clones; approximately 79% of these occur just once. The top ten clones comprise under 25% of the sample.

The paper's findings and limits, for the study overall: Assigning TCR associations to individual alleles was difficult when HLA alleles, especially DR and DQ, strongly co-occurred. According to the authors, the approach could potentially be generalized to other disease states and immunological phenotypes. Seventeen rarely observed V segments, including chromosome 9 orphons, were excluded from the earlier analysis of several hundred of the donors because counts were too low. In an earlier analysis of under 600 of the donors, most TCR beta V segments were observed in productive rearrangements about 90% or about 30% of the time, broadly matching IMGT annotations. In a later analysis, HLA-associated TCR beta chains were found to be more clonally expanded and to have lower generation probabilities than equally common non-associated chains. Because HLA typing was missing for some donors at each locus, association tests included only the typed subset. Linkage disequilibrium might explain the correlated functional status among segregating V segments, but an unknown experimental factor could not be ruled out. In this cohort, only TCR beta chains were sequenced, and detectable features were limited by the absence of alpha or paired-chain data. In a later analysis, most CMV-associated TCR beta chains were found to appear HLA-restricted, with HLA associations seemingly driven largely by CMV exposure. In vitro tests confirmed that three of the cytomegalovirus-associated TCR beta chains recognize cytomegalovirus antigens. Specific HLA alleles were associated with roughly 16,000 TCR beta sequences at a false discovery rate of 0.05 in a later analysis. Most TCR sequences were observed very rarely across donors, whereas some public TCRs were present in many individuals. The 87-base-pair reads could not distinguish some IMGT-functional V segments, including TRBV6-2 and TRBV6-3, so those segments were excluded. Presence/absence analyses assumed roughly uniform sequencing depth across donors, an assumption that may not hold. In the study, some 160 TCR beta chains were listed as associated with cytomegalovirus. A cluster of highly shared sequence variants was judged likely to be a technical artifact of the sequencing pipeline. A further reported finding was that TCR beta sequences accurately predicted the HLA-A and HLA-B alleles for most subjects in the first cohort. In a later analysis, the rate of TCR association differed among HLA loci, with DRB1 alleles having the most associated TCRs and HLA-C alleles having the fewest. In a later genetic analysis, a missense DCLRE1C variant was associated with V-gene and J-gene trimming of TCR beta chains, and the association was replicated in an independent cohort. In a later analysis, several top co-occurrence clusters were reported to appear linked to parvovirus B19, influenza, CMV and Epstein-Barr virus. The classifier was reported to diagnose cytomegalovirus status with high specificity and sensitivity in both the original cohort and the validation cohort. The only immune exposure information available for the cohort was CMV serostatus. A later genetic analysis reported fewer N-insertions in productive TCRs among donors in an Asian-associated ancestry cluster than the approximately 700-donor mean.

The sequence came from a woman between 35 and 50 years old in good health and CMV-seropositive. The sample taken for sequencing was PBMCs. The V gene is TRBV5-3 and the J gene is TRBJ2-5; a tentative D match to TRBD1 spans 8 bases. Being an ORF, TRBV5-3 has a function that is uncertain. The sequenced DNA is TGTGCCAGAAGCAGCGGGACAGGACAAGAGACCCAGTACTTC. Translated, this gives CARSSGTGQETQYF.